Listed below are T cell receptor beta chains from one sample, sequenced in a study of siplizumab effects on memory and regulatory T cells. This table comes from immunoSEQ multiplex PCR, and its TCRdb copy is limited to in-frame clones, with some not included. Here the sample spans roughly 60,000 clones, roughly 97% being singletons. Sample: naive CD8+ T cells sorted from blood. The source of these receptors is a human donor in good health. CDR3s include the opening cysteine and the closing phenylalanine or tryptophan. Each record gives: clone size, V gene, D gene, J gene, CDR3 DNA, CDR3 protein. D genes are given only for firm matches. Expanded clones are given a class, and other clones once, few, many or no size at all.

>-|TRBV11-2|-|TRBJ1-5
TGTGCCAGCAGCCAGGGCGGGGCCACCGCGAATCAGCCCCAGCATTTT
CASSQGGATANQPQHF
>-|TRBV7-3|-|TRBJ2-3
TGTGCCAGCAGCGGGCCCACAGATACGCAGTATTTT
CASSGPTDTQYF
>-|TRBV7-9|-|TRBJ2-2
TGTGCCAGCAGCTTACGGCAGGGGACCGGGGAGCTGTTTTTT
CASSLRQGTGELFF
>-|TRBV19|TRBD1|TRBJ2-1
TGTGCCAGTAGTCTGGGACAGGGGGCTTACAATGAGCAGTTCTTC
CASSLGQGAYNEQFF
>-|TRBV28|TRBD1|TRBJ2-7
TGTGCCAGCAGTACCGGGACAGGGTTACACGAGCAGTACTTC
CASSTGTGLHEQYF
>-|TRBV27|-|TRBJ1-5
TGTGCCAGCAGTTTATTCTACAGCTCAAATCAGCCCCAGCATTTT
CASSLFYSSNQPQHF
>-|TRBV19|TRBD1|TRBJ2-7
TGTGCCAGTAGTATCACCTGGGACAGCTACTCCTACGAGCAGTACTTC
CASSITWDSYSYEQYF
>once|TRBV25-1|-|TRBJ1-1
TGTGCCAGCAGTGTAAGTTTAGATAACACTGAAGCTTTCTTT
CASSVSLDNTEAFF
>-|TRBV27|-|TRBJ2-6
TGTGCCAGCAGTTTTGGGCAGGCGTTCTCTGGGGCCAACGTCCTGACTTTC
CASSFGQAFSGANVLTF
>-|TRBV2|TRBD1|TRBJ1-5
TGTGCCAGCAGTGAACCCCCGACAGGGGTAAGCAATCAGCCCCAGCATTTT
CASSEPPTGVSNQPQHF
>-|TRBV2|TRBD2|TRBJ2-5
TGTGCCAGCAGGGGACTAGCGGGGGGGTACCAAGAGACCCAGTACTTC
CASRGLAGGYQETQYF
>-|TRBV29-1|-|TRBJ1-5
TGCAGCGTTGGAGAGGTTAGCAATCAGCCCCAGCATTTT
CSVGEVSNQPQHF
>once|TRBV6-1|-|TRBJ1-5
TGTGCCAGCAGTGAATGGGGGGGCCAAAATCAGCCCCAGCATTTT
CASSEWGGQNQPQHF
>-|TRBV5-6|-|TRBJ2-5
TGTGCCAGCAGCTTGCCGGTCGGGGCTAACCAAGAGACCCAGTACTTC
CASSLPVGANQETQYF
>-|TRBV4-1|TRBD1|TRBJ2-7
TGCGCCAGCAGCCCGATAGGACAGGGGGGGTACGAGCAGTACTTC
CASSPIGQGGYEQYF
>-|TRBV11-1|TRBD1|TRBJ1-1
TGTGCCAGCAGCTTATTCAGGGGGCCGGGCACTGAAGCTTTCTTT
CASSLFRGPGTEAFF
>-|TRBV5-1|TRBD1|TRBJ2-1
TGCGCCAGCAGCCAGGACAGGGGGCGGAATGAGCAGTTCTTC
CASSQDRGRNEQFF
>once|TRBV11-1|TRBD2|TRBJ2-1
TGTGCCAGCAGCTTAGGAGCGGGGGGGCCAAATGAGCAGTTCTTC
CASSLGAGGPNEQFF
>-|TRBV5-5|-|TRBJ2-5
TGTGCCAGCAGCTTGGGTGTCGCAACACAAGAGACCCAGTACTTC
CASSLGVATQETQYF
>-|TRBV6-6|-|TRBJ1-1
TGTGCCAGCAGTTACGGGACGGCTGAAGCTTTCTTT
CASSYGTAEAFF
>-|TRBV29-1|-|TRBJ1-5
TGCAGCGTTGCTAAGGATAGCAATCAGCCCCAGCATTTT
CSVAKDSNQPQHF
>-|TRBV5-6|-|TRBJ2-7
TGTGCCAGCAGCTTGCCAAGACAGGATATCTACGAGCAGTACTTC
CASSLPRQDIYEQYF
>-|TRBV30|-|TRBJ1-2
TGTCCCCGGGGGGGGCTCTATGGCTACACCTTC
CPRGGLYGYTF
>once|TRBV19|-|TRBJ1-6
TGTGCCAGTGGTAATTCACCCCTCCACTTT
CASGNSPLHF
>once|TRBV9|TRBD2|TRBJ2-1
TGTGCCAGCAGCGTAGTTAGCGGGGGGTATTGGGATGAGCAGTTCTTC
CASSVVSGGYWDEQFF
>-|TRBV18|-|TRBJ1-2
TGTGCCAGCTCGGACCGGGACCTCTCCTATGGCTACACCTTC
CASSDRDLSYGYTF
>few|TRBV5-6|TRBD1|TRBJ2-7
TGTGCCAGCAGCTTCCGGGACAGGGCCTACGAGCAGTACTTC
CASSFRDRAYEQYF
>-|TRBV15|-|TRBJ2-7
TGTGCCACCAGCCCCGGGACACTAACCTACGAGCAGTACTTC
CATSPGTLTYEQYF
>-|TRBV4-1|-|TRBJ1-2
TGCGCCAGCAGCCAAGATGTGGAGCTACATAGGGGAGGCTACACCTTC
CASSQDVELHRGGYTF
>-|TRBV28|-|TRBJ1-1
TGTGCCAGCAGCCAAAGCAGGCTGAAGGCTGAAGCTTTCTTT
CASSQSRLKAEAFF
>-|TRBV19|TRBD2|TRBJ2-7
TGTGCCAGTAGTATAGCACTAGCGGACTCCTACGAGCAGTACTTC
CASSIALADSYEQYF
>-|TRBV30|-|TRBJ1-2
TGTGCCTGGAGTGTGGTGCCGGGGTATGGCTACACCTTC
CAWSVVPGYGYTF
>once|TRBV6-6|TRBD1|TRBJ1-1
TGTGCCAGCAGCTCCGGGACAGGGTCTAGAGCTTTCTTT
CASSSGTGSRAFF
>-|TRBV9|-|TRBJ1-2
TGTGCCAGCAGCGGACGTTCTGATGGCTACACCTTC
CASSGRSDGYTF
>-|TRBV19|-|TRBJ2-5
TGTGCCAGTAGTGTGAGGGTATCGGAGACCCAGTACTTC
CASSVRVSETQYF
>-|TRBV2|-|TRBJ1-6
TGTGCCAGCAGTGACGCTGTTGGGGGTACAAATTCACCCCTCCACTTT
CASSDAVGGTNSPLHF
>-|TRBV29-1|-|TRBJ1-1
TGCAGCGTTGATGGGCGGGGGTGGGGCTCGAACACTGAAGCTTTCTTT
CSVDGRGWGSNTEAFF